Each of the 21 T cell receptor beta chains below was sequenced from the same sample in a study of cytomegalovirus exposure and HLA in healthy donors. It was with 60 Vbeta and 13 Jbeta primers that the PCR ran. Profiled with immunoSEQ multiplex PCR; TCRdb holds only in-frame clones, not every one. Of about 100,000 clones listed, more than 65% are singletons. The sample was PBMCs. The receptors stem from a woman between 18 and 29 years old in good health and CMV-seronegative.

This sequence joins TRBV9 and TRBJ1-2; 7 nucleotides agree with TRBD1. This CDR3 region has 15 residues. Germline-derived CDR1 and CDR2 are SGDLS and YYNGEE. With V trimmed by 0 bases and J by 8 bases, 10 bases remained unmatched. CDR3 amino acids: CASSVGRGQNKGYTF. The CDR3 DNA follows: TGTGCCAGCAGCGTAGGTAGGGGACAGAACAAGGGCTACACCTTC.

The chain combines TRBV10-3 with TRBJ2-1, with TRBD1 identical over 8 bases. The V and J ends lost 3 bases and 2 bases, in that order; junction bases with no gene match: 6. Per the germline V gene, CDR1 is ENHRY and CDR2 is SYGVKD. The CDR3 covers 16 residues. The chain's CDR3 is CAISDPGTGTYNEQFF. CDR3 nucleotide sequence: TGTGCCATCAGTGACCCGGGGACAGGTACCTACAATGAGCAGTTCTTC.

The rearrangement joins TRBV19 to TRBJ1-4, with D unclear. V was cut by 5 bases and J by 3 bases, with 16 bases left in between. CDR3 length: 16 residues. Germline assignment: CDR1 LNHDA and CDR2 SQIVND (reference sequence). CDR3 residues: CASSPEEVPANEKLFF. As DNA, the CDR3 is TGTGCCAGTAGTCCCGAGGAGGTCCCAGCTAATGAAAAACTGTTTTTT.

J is TRBJ2-3 and V is TRBV10-3, with 7 bases identical to TRBD1. Trimming cost V 7 bases and J 4 bases; bases outside gene matches: 8. In germline, CDR1 is ENHRY, CDR2 SYGVKD. The CDR3 totals 14 residues. DNA for the CDR3: TGTGCCATCATGGGCAGTACAGGGGCAGATACGCAGTATTTT. It codes for CAIMGSTGADTQYF.

In this sample, this clone is medium-sized. V usage is TRBV15 and J usage is TRBJ2-6; TRBD1 agrees at 9 bases. The ends lost 3 bases at V and 3 bases at J; junction bases unmatched: 0. CDR3 length: 15 amino acids. Germline CDR1 and CDR2: LNHNV and YYDKDF (reference sequence). The CDR3 bases are TGTGCCACCAGCAGGGACAGGGGTGGGGCCAACGTCCTGACTTTC. Translated, it gives CATSRDRGGANVLTF. The full variable domain, rest sourced from reference TRBV15 and TRBJ2-6, is DAMVIQNPRYQVTQFGKPVTLSCSQTLNHNVMYWYQQKSSQAPKLLFHYYDKDFNNEADTPDNFQSRRPNTSFCFLDIRSPGLGDTAMYLCATSRDRGGANVLTFGAGSRLTVL.

This clone was seen just once. V usage is TRBV19 and J usage is TRBJ2-7, with 10 nucleotides matching TRBD2. The CDR3 has 15 residues. Germline trimming cut 4 bases from V and 4 bases from J; bases unmatched to any gene: 7. Germline V gene sequence: CDR1 LNHDA, CDR2 SQIVND (reference sequence). The DNA of the CDR3 is TGTGCCAGTAGTACCCTCGAGGGACTAGCGTACGAGCAGTACTTC. It translates to CASSTLEGLAYEQYF.

CDR3 sequence: CASSPGTGTDTQYF. DNA for the CDR3: TGTGCCAGTAGTCCCGGGACTGGGACAGATACGCAGTATTTT. The chain couples TRBV19 to TRBJ2-3; D perhaps matches TRBD2 (6 bases). The CDR3 sequence is 14 residues long. Trimming cost V 5 bases and J 3 bases, with 12 bases left between them. Germline assignment: CDR1 LNHDA and CDR2 SQIVND (reference sequence).

This clone was counted between two and nine times. This sequence joins TRBV4-3 and TRBJ2-2; D is ambiguous. The germline V gene has CDR1 LGHNA and CDR2 YSLEER. There are 12 residues in the CDR3. V shed 1 base and J shed 6 bases, with 3 bases lying between them. The CDR3 nucleotides are TGCGCCAGCAGCCAAGTCTCCGGGGAGCTGTTTTTT. This gives the protein CASSQVSGELFF.

V is TRBV6-5 and J is TRBJ2-7; 9 bases line up with TRBD1. Germline V gene sequence: CDR1 MNHEY, CDR2 SVGAGI. The CDR3 sequence is 15 residues long. J was trimmed by 2 bases and V by 6 bases; bases with no gene match: 8. This CDR3 reads CASSPGGQGTYEQYF. The CDR3 DNA follows: TGTGCCAGCAGCCCAGGGGGACAGGGAACCTACGAGCAGTACTTC.

The V call is TRBV2, the J call TRBJ2-7; 15 nucleotides match TRBD2. Germline V CDR1 and CDR2: SNHLY, FYNNEI. The CDR3 spans 15 residues. J gave up 7 bases and V 6 bases, and 7 bases lay outside the gene matches. The CDR3 DNA follows: TGTGCCAGCAGCCATACGGGACTAGCGGGGGGAGAGCAGTACTTC. Its translation: CASSHTGLAGGEQYF.

This clone has only a few counts. The chain combines TRBV19 with TRBJ1-2; the match to TRBD1 covers 8 bases. This CDR3 has 20 amino acids. CDR1 LNHDA and CDR2 SQIVND come from the germline V gene (reference sequence). After removal of 3 bases from V and 7 bases from J, the junction contained 25 bases not matched to a gene. The CDR3 DNA reads as TGTGCCAGTAGTATTCCGCCCGGGCCCCGACAGGGGTTGTTTCCTTCTGGCTACACCTTC. It codes for CASSIPPGPRQGLFPSGYTF.

V and J are TRBV11-2 and TRBJ2-5, with D perhaps TRBD2 (6 bases). The closer fit of TRBJ2-7 to the DNA end suggests the J call may be wrong. This CDR3 region has 14 residues. Germline CDR1 and CDR2: SGHAT and FQNNGV. The CDR3 bases are TGTGCCAGCAGCTTAGTGGCGGGACCCTACGAGCAGTACTTC. Amino acid sequence: CASSLVAGPYEQYF.

The CDR3 reads CASSLLGTGGAEGEKLFF. The CDR3 DNA reads TGTGCCAGCAGTTTATTAGGGACAGGGGGGGCAGAGGGAGAAAAACTGTTTTTT. This chain joins TRBV28 and TRBJ1-4; 11 nucleotides line up with TRBD1. V shed 1 base and J 8 bases; nucleotides not matched to a gene: 12. Germline assignment: CDR1 MDHEN and CDR2 SYDVKM. The CDR3 loop spans 18 amino acids.

This sequence joins TRBV7-3 and TRBJ2-3; 11 bases are shared with TRBD2. Trimming at V came to 5 bases and at J to 5 bases, leaving 6 bases not matched to a gene. CDR1 and CDR2 (germline): SGHTA, FQGTGA. There are 15 residues in the CDR3. The CDR3 is CASSGTSGSLDTQYF. The CDR3 DNA is TGTGCCAGCAGCGGCACTAGCGGGAGCCTAGATACGCAGTATTTT.

V gene TRBV7-8 combines with J gene TRBJ2-7; 12 nucleotides match TRBD2. CDR3 length equals 19 residues. The V segment lost 7 bases and the J segment 0 bases; nucleotides outside the gene matches: 16. Germline V gene sequence: CDR1 SGHVS, CDR2 FQNEAQ. CDR3 coding DNA: TGTGCCAGCAACAGCCGGGGACAGAGACTAGCGGGAGCCTCCTACGAGCAGTACTTC. Its translation: CASNSRGQRLAGASYEQYF.

J is TRBJ2-2 and V is TRBV4-3, with D possibly matching TRBD1 (5 bases). Germline CDR1 and CDR2: LGHNA and YSLEER. The CDR3 totals 17 residues. The V gene lost 3 bases and the J gene lost 0 bases, with 14 bases spanning the gap. As DNA, the CDR3 is TGCGCCAGCAGCCAGGTGAGCTGGGGCCCGAACACCGGGGAGCTGTTTTTT. Residues: CASSQVSWGPNTGELFF.

The V gene is TRBV9, the J gene TRBJ1-5; TRBD1 matches at 8 bases. This CDR3 has 13 amino acids. V lost 3 bases, J lost 5 bases, and 1 base stayed unmatched. From germline, CDR1 is SGDLS and CDR2 YYNGEE. For the CDR3, the DNA is TGTGCCAGCAGCGCACAGGGGGATCAGCCCCAGCATTTT. Protein product: CASSAQGDQPQHF.

J is TRBJ1-3 and V is TRBV4-3, with a possible D match to TRBD1 (5 bases). V was shortened by 0 bases and J by 4 bases, with 10 bases between the two germline ends. Germline V gene data show CDR1 as LGHNA and CDR2 as YSLEER. The CDR3 spans 15 residues. The CDR3 loop reads CASSQDIRVGNTIYF. The CDR3 coding sequence is TGCGCCAGCAGCCAAGATATCAGGGTCGGAAACACCATATATTTT.

This sequence joins TRBV5-8 and TRBJ1-4, with TRBD1 matching over 9 bases. This CDR3 region has 16 residues. From germline, CDR1 is SGHTS and CDR2 YDEGEE. V shed 4 bases, J shed 1 base, and the junction held 5 bases outside the gene matches. CDR3 residues: CASSPTGQGTNEKLFF. The CDR3 DNA sequence: TGTGCCAGCAGCCCGACGGGACAGGGAACTAATGAAAAACTGTTTTTT.

The rearrangement uses TRBV11-1 and TRBJ2-1, with 10 bases fitting TRBD1. CDR1 is SGHAT and CDR2 is FQDESV in the germline V gene (reference sequence). V shed 5 bases and J 8 bases; nucleotides not matched to a gene: 9. The CDR3 length is 15 residues. CDR3 region: CASSPGTGVSDEQFF. The CDR3 DNA follows: TGTGCCAGCAGCCCCGGGACAGGGGTTTCGGATGAGCAGTTCTTC. Full variable domain (missing parts from reference TRBV11-1 and TRBJ2-1): EAEVAQSPRYKITEKSQAVAFWCDPISGHATLYWYRQILGQGPELLVQFQDESVVDDSQLPKDRFSAERLKGVDSTLKIQPAELGDSAMYLCASSPGTGVSDEQFFGPGTRLTVL.

This chain joins TRBV4-2 and TRBJ1-2, with 8 bases matching TRBD1. V gave up 1 base and J gave up 2 bases; unmatched junction bases: 15. Germline-derived CDR1 and CDR2 are LGHNA and YNFKEQ. The CDR3 runs 19 residues. CDR3 loop: CASSQGAIMAGGENYGYTF. DNA for the CDR3: TGTGCCAGCAGCCAAGGGGCCATTATGGCAGGGGGCGAAAACTATGGCTACACCTTC.